This entry lists 12 T cell receptor beta chains sequenced from one sample in a study of graft-versus-host responses after intestinal transplantation. Their target antigens are unknown. TCRdb's table, derived via immunoSEQ multiplex PCR, lists solely in-frame clones and lacks some. Among over 85,000 clones listed, around 93% were seen once. The starting material was unstimulated CD8+ T cells sorted from spleen or lymph node cells, obtained before intestinal transplant. These receptors all come from a human donor who received an intestinal transplant.

The rearrangement joins TRBV6-5 to TRBJ1-1; D unresolved. This CDR3 comprises 14 residues. CDR1 and CDR2 (germline): MNHEY, SVGAGI. Trimming pared 7 bases from V and 5 bases from J, leaving 17 bases between. CDR3 DNA sequence: TGTGCCAGCACCAGCATTGGGGAGGATACTGAAGCTTTCTTT. This sequence encodes CASTSIGEDTEAFF.

The chain has TRBV6-1 and TRBJ2-7; 15 bases line up with TRBD2. Germline V gene lookup returns CDR1 MNHNS and CDR2 SASEGT. CDR3 length equals 15 residues. Trimming removed 5 bases from V and 4 bases from J; junction bases left unmatched: 3. The DNA for the CDR3 is TGTGCCAGCAGTAAGGGACTAGCGGGAGGTTACGAGCAGTACTTC. Translating it yields CASSKGLAGGYEQYF.

This clone was seen a single time. The chain combines TRBV6-5 with TRBJ2-3; 7 bases are shared with TRBD1. Trimming cost V 3 bases and J 6 bases; bases outside gene matches: 3. CDR1 is MNHEY and CDR2 is SVGAGI in the germline V gene. This CDR3 spans 13 amino acids. The CDR3 spells CASSYVQGDTQYF. The CDR3 DNA sequence: TGTGCCAGCAGTTATGTACAGGGGGATACGCAGTATTTT.

The V gene is TRBV13, the J gene TRBJ2-3; 11 positions match TRBD2. The CDR3 runs to 15 residues. V was clipped by 3 bases and J by 1 base; unmatched bases: 0. CDR1 and CDR2 from the germline V gene are PRHDT and FYEKMQ (reference sequence). As DNA, the CDR3 is TGTGCCAGCAGCTTTAGCGGGAGGGGCACAGATACGCAGTATTTT. Protein product: CASSFSGRGTDTQYF.

J is TRBJ1-3 and V is TRBV27; D might be TRBD1 (6 bases). The ends were cut back, 2 bases at V and 2 bases at J, with 7 bases in the middle. The germline V gene encodes CDR1 MNHEY and CDR2 SMNVEV (reference sequence). The CDR3 has 14 amino acids. Here the CDR3 reads CASSLTGTGNTIYF. In DNA form, the CDR3 reads TGTGCCAGCAGTTTAACAGGGACTGGAAACACCATATATTTT.

The genes are TRBV25-1 and TRBJ2-7; 9 bases fit TRBD2. Germline-derived CDR1 and CDR2 are MGHDK and SYGVNS. The CDR3 loop spans 12 amino acids. With V trimmed by 8 bases and J by 6 bases, 5 bases remained unmatched. The CDR3 coding sequence is TGTGCCAGCTCTGGGACTAGCTCCGAGCAGTACTTC. Translated: CASSGTSSEQYF.

The sample holds one count of this clone. The V and J genes are TRBV27 and TRBJ2-1; possible D gene TRBD2, 5 bases. CDR1 MNHEY and CDR2 SMNVEV come from the germline V gene (reference sequence). The CDR3 covers 15 residues. V lost 3 bases and J 2 bases, leaving 11 bases between the germline ends. In nucleotides, the CDR3 is TGTGCCAGCAGTTTCGGGGATTTGCCCTACAATGAGCAGTTCTTC. Amino acid sequence: CASSFGDLPYNEQFF.

The chain uses TRBV5-1 and TRBJ1-2; D gene unclear. The length of the CDR3 is 13 residues. Looked up from germline, CDR1 is SGHRS and CDR2 is YFSETQ. With 0 bases removed from V and 4 bases from J, the gap between germline ends came to 7 bases. The CDR3 reads CASSLGSPYGYTF. The CDR3, as DNA: TGCGCCAGCAGCTTGGGGTCCCCCTATGGCTACACCTTC.

V usage is TRBV18 and J usage is TRBJ2-1; perhaps D is TRBD1 or TRBD2 (5 bases each). The V gene lost 3 bases and the J gene lost 6 bases, with 12 bases spanning the gap. The CDR3 consists of 14 residues. The germline CDR1 and CDR2 sequences are KGHSH and LQKENI. Here the CDR3 reads CASSPLVGGNEQFF. The DNA for the CDR3 is TGTGCCAGCTCACCGCTCGTTGGGGGCAATGAGCAGTTCTTC.

This rearrangement joins TRBV5-4 to TRBJ1-5, with a possible D match to TRBD1 (6 bases). Germline V gene lookup returns CDR1 SGHNT and CDR2 YYREEE (reference sequence). V was shortened by 7 bases and J by 2 bases, with 25 bases between the two germline ends. The CDR3 has 18 amino acids. The DNA for the CDR3 is TGTGCCAGCCCAAGAGGGGGGCGCAGTTGTTATGGCAATCAGCCCCAGCATTTT. Translated: CASPRGGRSCYGNQPQHF.

Here the CDR3 reads CASSLYRTNTGELFF. As DNA, the CDR3 is TGTGCCAGCAGCTTGTACAGGACAAACACCGGGGAGCTGTTTTTT. The chain has TRBV5-5 and TRBJ2-2; maybe TRBD1 (5 bases). The CDR3 contains 15 residues. Between the trimmed V and J ends, which lost 1 base and 2 bases, there was a span of 9 bases. Germline V gene lookup returns CDR1 SGHKS and CDR2 YYEKEE (reference sequence).

V usage is TRBV6-5 and J usage is TRBJ2-1, with 7 nucleotides matching TRBD2. The CDR3 extends over 16 amino acids. V lost 2 bases and J lost 6; bases outside the gene matches: 10. The germline CDR1 and CDR2 sequences are MNHEY and SVGAGI. The CDR3 nucleotides are TGTGCCAGCAGTTACCCCGGGACTATTGCAAGCAATGAGCAGTTCTTC. Protein product: CASSYPGTIASNEQFF.